This T cell receptor (beta chain) was obtained from a study of blood T cell repertoires in COVID-19 (dated by TCRdb to 2018 to 2020). Some background on the complete study: Samples covering the acute and convalescent phases of COVID-19 were provided by collaborators in the United States, Italy and Spain. The material from the prospective study consisted of cDNA or gDNA derived from T cells, B-cell-depleted T cells, or PBMCs. Sample metadata almost always included a de-identified subject ID, COVID-19 status, age in years and sex. Where available, HLA class I and class II types were obtained from metadata supplied by the sample provider rather than from assay-based typing. Samples were obtained from the ongoing ImmuneRACE study (first 160 participants) and from about 1,300 subjects provided by 6 global collaborators. Subjects who had been exposed to COVID-19, were actively infected with it, or had recovered from it provided the deeply sampled blood TCRbeta repertoires that made up the dataset. The repertoires were made available in a free public database intended to serve as a resource for research on the immune response to SARS-CoV-2. What the study reported, not specific to this receptor: The quantity of clinical and demographic metadata differed by source and by participant and was supplied without curation.

TCRbeta CDR3 regions were amplified from genomic DNA using the immunoSEQ Assay, a bias-controlled multiplex PCR. The original methods were these. The number of nucleated cells in each sample was estimated from the amplification of reference gene primers within the assay. To quantify the absolute abundance of each unique TCRbeta CDR3 rearrangement, sequence reads were collapsed and filtered. For each sample, productive Simpson clonality was calculated as the square root of Simpson's diversity index across productive rearrangements. TCRdb obtained this table from immuneACCESS and retained in-frame rearrangements with V and J assigned. These tables miss some clones; where compared with another copy, unresolved V genes account for less than half of the shortfall, and the remainder is unexplained. The V and J calls and clone size were taken over from that table, and D and trimming were inferred from the DNA. The sample records 300,000 to 450,000 clones, around 84% of which are singletons. The top ten constitute 3% to 4.5% of the sample.

The CDR3 starts with the cysteine, ends with the phenylalanine, and has 16 residues. Kept here is only the CDR3 DNA, which spans 48 bases and is read in frame from base 1. V was cut back by 4 bases and J by 0 bases, leaving a gap of 13 bases between them. From a lookup of the germline V gene, CDR1 and CDR2 are SGHTA and FQGNSA. Whole blood was collected in K2EDTA tubes by collaborating institutions according to the institutions' own protocols. For TCRbeta analysis, collaborators shipped samples in one of three forms: frozen whole blood, isolated PBMCs, or DNA extracted from either of those sample types. Comment on this clone: Which antigen it targets is not known. One base away there is no much larger clone; base qualities are not given.

The rearranged chain carries TRBV7-2 and TRBJ1-3; the D gene is possibly TRBD1, with 5 bases matching. The sequenced sample consisted of peripheral blood. This clonotype was obtained from a woman between 18 and 29 years old with acute or convalescent COVID-19. For the CDR3, the sequence is CASSSRQTSSGNTIYF. The nucleotide sequence reads TGTGCCAGCAGCTCAAGACAGACCAGCTCTGGAAACACCATATATTTT.